The rows below give T cell receptor beta chains drawn from one sample of a study of identical twins. TCRdb re-derived calls from the 5' RACE reads in MiXCR, one entry per CDR3 protein. Altogether hundreds of thousands of distinct CDR3 sequences are present, around 8.8% being singletons, with the ten largest covering more than 2%. These same records also appear under a second study, on yellow fever vaccine responses in identical twins.

The sequencing input was memory (CD45RO+) T cells sorted from blood. These receptors were collected from a woman aged 18-29 years in good health. Both conserved end residues are trimmed from each CDR3. For some rows the clone size is stated as once, few or many, or as a class when expanded; others skip it.

v_gene: TRBV24-1
abundance: many
j_gene: TRBJ2-4
CDR3aa: ATSDSSGPALAKNIQY

v_gene: TRBV27
abundance: few
j_gene: TRBJ1-2
CDR3aa: ASSLDRNTGYT

v_gene: TRBV3-1
abundance: .
j_gene: TRBJ1-4
CDR3aa: ASSQALDRYNEKLF

v_gene: TRBV9
abundance: few
j_gene: TRBJ1-6
CDR3aa: ASSGFGRDSPLH

v_gene: TRBV12-3/TRBV12-4
abundance: many
j_gene: TRBJ1-3
CDR3aa: ASSFGGSVAGNTIY

v_gene: TRBV9
abundance: .
j_gene: TRBJ2-3
CDR3aa: ASSVTNKFPGGKVTDTQY

v_gene: TRBV7-2
abundance: few
j_gene: TRBJ2-2
CDR3aa: ATDKGQGGTGELF

v_gene: TRBV18
abundance: .
j_gene: TRBJ2-3
CDR3aa: ASSPEYPGLGTDTQY

v_gene: TRBV12-3/TRBV12-4
abundance: few
j_gene: TRBJ2-1
CDR3aa: ASRTGSEQF

v_gene: TRBV12-3/TRBV12-4
abundance: many
j_gene: TRBJ2-2
CDR3aa: ASTPRRGSPRSGELF

v_gene: TRBV12-3/TRBV12-4
abundance: many
j_gene: TRBJ2-7
CDR3aa: ASSKTSQLYEQY

v_gene: TRBV10-3
abundance: many
j_gene: TRBJ2-7
CDR3aa: AISEGGLAGRFYEQY

v_gene: TRBV29-1
abundance: few
j_gene: TRBJ2-5
CDR3aa: SVGRAGGLETQY

v_gene: TRBV3-1
abundance: few
j_gene: TRBJ2-3
CDR3aa: ASSQESSWGSDTQY

v_gene: TRBV9
abundance: .
j_gene: TRBJ1-2
CDR3aa: ASSPRGGNYGYT

v_gene: TRBV2
abundance: few
j_gene: TRBJ2-1
CDR3aa: ASRPGQGGSNEQF

v_gene: TRBV9
abundance: .
j_gene: TRBJ2-5
CDR3aa: ASSVGQSYQETQY

v_gene: TRBV24-1
abundance: few
j_gene: TRBJ2-1
CDR3aa: ATSDGAGANEQF

v_gene: TRBV9
abundance: few
j_gene: TRBJ2-1
CDR3aa: ASSVEPRDLVEQF

v_gene: TRBV5-5
abundance: few
j_gene: TRBJ2-5
CDR3aa: ASSMAVVGETQY

v_gene: TRBV6-5
abundance: many
j_gene: TRBJ2-5
CDR3aa: ASSYNRQETQY

v_gene: TRBV11-2
abundance: many
j_gene: TRBJ2-7
CDR3aa: ASSLEGGQGAGEQY

v_gene: TRBV28
abundance: few
j_gene: TRBJ1-1
CDR3aa: ATQGGQLNTEAF

v_gene: TRBV29-1
abundance: many
j_gene: TRBJ1-1
CDR3aa: SVDVENTEAF

v_gene: TRBV7-2
abundance: few
j_gene: TRBJ1-1
CDR3aa: ASSLEGGVTEAF

v_gene: TRBV6-1
abundance: .
j_gene: TRBJ1-1
CDR3aa: ASTGTGGSTEAF

v_gene: TRBV4-1
abundance: many
j_gene: TRBJ2-5
CDR3aa: ASSQENYQETQY

v_gene: TRBV7-8
abundance: few
j_gene: TRBJ1-1
CDR3aa: ASSIDLRGSRTEAF